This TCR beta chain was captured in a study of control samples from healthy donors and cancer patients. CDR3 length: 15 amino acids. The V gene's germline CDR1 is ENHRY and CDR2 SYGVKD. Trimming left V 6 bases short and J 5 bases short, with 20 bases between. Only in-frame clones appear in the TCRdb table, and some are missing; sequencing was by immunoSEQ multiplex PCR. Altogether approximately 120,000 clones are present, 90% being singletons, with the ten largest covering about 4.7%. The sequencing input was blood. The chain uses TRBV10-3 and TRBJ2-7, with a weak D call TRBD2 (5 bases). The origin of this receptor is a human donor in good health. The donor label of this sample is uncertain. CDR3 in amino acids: CAISTTRTPPNEQYF. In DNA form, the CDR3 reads TGTGCCATCAGCACGACCCGGACTCCCCCAAACGAGCAGTACTTC.